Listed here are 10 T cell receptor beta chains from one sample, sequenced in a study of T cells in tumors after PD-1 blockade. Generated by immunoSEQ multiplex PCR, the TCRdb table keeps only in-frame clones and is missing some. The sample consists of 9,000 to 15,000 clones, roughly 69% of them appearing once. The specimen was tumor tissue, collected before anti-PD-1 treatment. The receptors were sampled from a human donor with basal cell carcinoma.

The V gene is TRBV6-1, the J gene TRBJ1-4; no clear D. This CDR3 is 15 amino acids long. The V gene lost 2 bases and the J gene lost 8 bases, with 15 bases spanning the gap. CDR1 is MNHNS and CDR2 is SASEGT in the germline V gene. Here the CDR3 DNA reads TGTGCCAGCAGTGAATCGTACCGCAACGGGGAAAAACTGTTTTTT. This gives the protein CASSESYRNGEKLFF.

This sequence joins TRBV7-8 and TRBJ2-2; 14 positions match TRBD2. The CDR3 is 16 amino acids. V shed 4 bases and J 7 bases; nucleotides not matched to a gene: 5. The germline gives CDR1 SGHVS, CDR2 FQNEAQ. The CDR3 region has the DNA TGTGCCAGCAGCTCGGGACTAGCGGGAGTCGACGGGGAGCTGTTTTTT. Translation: CASSSGLAGVDGELFF.

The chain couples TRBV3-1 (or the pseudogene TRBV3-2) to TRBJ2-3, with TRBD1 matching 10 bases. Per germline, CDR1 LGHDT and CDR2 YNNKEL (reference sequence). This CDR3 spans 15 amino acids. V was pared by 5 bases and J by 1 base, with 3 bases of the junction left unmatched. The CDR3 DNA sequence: TGTGCCAGCAGCGGCGGGACAGGGGGCACAGATACGCAGTATTTT. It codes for CASSGGTGGTDTQYF.

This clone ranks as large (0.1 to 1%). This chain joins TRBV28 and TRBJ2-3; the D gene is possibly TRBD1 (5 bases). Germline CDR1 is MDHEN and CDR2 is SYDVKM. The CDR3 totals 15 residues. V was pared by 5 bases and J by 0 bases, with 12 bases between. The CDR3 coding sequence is TGTGCCAGCAGTCCTCAGGGTTACAGCACAGATACGCAGTATTTT. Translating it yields CASSPQGYSTDTQYF.

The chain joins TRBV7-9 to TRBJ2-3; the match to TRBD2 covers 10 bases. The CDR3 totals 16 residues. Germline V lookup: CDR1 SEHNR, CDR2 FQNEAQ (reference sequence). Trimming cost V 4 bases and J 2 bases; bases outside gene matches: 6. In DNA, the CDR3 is TGTGCCAGCAGCTCCTTAGCGGGAGGCAACACAGATACGCAGTATTTT. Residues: CASSSLAGGNTDTQYF.

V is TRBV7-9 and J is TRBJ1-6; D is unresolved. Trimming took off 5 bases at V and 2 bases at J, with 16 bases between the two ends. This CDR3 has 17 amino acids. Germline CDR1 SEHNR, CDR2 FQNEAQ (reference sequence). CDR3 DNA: TGTGCCAGCAGCCCCCCGTCGGTGGGTACCTATAATTCACCCCTCCACTTT. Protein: CASSPPSVGTYNSPLHF.

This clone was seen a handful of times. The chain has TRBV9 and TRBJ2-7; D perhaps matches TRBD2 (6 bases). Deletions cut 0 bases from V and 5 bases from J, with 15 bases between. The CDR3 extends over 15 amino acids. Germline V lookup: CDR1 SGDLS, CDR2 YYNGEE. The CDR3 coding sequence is TGTGCCAGCAGCGTAGGGACTAATTATGGTGACGAGCAGTACTTC. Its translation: CASSVGTNYGDEQYF.

CDR3 DNA: TGTGCCAGCAGTTTGCGGGGGGCAGGCACCGGGGAGCTGTTTTTT. Amino acid sequence: CASSLRGAGTGELFF. The chain links TRBV27 to TRBJ2-2, with 8 bases that match TRBD2. V lost 3 bases and J lost 4; bases outside the gene matches: 4. The germline gives CDR1 MNHEY, CDR2 SMNVEV (reference sequence). The CDR3 runs 15 residues.

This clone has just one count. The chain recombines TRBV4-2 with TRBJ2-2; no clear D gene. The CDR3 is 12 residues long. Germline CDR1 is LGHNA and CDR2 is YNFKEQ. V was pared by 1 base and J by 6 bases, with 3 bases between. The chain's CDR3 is CASSQVAGELFF. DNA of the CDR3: TGTGCCAGCAGCCAAGTGGCCGGGGAGCTGTTTTTT.

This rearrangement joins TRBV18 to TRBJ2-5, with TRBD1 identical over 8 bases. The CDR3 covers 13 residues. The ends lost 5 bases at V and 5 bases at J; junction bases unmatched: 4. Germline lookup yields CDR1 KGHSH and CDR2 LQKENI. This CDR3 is CASSGRGLETQYF. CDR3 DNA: TGTGCCAGCTCAGGCAGGGGGCTGGAGACCCAGTACTTC.